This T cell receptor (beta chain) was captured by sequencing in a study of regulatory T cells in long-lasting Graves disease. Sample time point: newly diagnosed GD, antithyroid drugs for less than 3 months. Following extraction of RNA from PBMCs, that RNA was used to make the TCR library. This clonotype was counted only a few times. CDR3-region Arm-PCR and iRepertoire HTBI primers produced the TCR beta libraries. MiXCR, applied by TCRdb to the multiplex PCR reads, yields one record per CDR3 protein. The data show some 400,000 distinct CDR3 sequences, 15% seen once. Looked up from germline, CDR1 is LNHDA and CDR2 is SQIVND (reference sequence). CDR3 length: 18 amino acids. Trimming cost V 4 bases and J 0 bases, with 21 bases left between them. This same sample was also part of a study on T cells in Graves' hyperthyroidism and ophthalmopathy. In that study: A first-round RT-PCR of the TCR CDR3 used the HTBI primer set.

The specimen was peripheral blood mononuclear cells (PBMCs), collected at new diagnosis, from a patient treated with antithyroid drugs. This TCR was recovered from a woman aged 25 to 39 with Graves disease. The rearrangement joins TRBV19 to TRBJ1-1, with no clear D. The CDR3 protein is CASSKYAIGGGLNTEAFF. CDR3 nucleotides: TGTGCCAGTAGTAAGTACGCGATAGGAGGAGGTTTGAACACTGAAGCTTTCTTT.